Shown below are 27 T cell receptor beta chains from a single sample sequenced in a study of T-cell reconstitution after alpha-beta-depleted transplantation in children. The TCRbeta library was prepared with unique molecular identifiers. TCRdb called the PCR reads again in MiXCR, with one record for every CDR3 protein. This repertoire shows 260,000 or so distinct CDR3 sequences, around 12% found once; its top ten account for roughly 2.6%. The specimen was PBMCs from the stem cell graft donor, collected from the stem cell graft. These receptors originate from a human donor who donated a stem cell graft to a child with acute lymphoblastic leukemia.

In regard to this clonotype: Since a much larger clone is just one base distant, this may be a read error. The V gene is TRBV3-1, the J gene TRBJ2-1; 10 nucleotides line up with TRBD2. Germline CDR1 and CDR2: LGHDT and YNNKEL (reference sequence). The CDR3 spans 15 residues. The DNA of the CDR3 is TGTGCCAACAGCCTAGCTAGCGGGAGTATGAATGAGCAGTTCTTC. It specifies CANSLASGSMNEQFF.

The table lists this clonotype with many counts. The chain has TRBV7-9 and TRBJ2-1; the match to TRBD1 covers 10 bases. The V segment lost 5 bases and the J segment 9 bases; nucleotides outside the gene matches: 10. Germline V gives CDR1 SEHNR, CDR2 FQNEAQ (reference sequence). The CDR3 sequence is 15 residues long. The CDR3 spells CASSDPGTGVLEQFF. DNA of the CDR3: TGTGCCAGCAGCGATCCCGGGACAGGGGTGCTTGAGCAGTTCTTC. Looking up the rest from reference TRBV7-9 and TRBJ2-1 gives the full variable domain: DTGVSQNPRHKITKRGQNVTFRCDPISEHNRLYWYRQTLGQGPEFLTYFQNEAQLEKSRLLSDRFSAERPKGSFSTLEIQRTEQGDSAMYLCASSDPGTGVLEQFFGPGTRLTVL.

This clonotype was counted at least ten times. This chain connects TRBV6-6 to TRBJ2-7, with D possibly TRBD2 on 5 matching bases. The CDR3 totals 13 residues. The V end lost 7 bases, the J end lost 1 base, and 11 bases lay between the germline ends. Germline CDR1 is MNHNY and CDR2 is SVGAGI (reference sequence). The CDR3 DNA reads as TGTGCCAGCACCGGCGGAGGATCCTACGAGCAGTACTTC. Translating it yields CASTGGGSYEQYF.

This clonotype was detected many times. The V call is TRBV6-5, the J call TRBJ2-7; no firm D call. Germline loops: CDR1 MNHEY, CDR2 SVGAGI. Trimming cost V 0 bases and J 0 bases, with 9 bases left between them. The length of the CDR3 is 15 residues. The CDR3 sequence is CASSYSSRSSYEQYF. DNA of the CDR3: TGTGCCAGCAGTTACTCGTCGCGGAGCTCCTACGAGCAGTACTTC.

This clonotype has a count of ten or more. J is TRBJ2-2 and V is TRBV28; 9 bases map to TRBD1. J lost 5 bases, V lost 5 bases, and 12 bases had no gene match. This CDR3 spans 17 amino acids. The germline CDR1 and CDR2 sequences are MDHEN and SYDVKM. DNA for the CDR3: TGTGCCAGCAGTCCGTTCTCTGGGACAGGGTTTACCGGGGAGCTGTTTTTT. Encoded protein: CASSPFSGTGFTGELFF.

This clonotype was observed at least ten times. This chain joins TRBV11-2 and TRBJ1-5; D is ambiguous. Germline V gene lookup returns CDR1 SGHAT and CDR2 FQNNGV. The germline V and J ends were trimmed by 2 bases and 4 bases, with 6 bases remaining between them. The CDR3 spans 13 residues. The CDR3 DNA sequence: TGTGCCAGCAGCTTACGTGGGAATCAGCCCCAGCATTTT. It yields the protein CASSLRGNQPQHF.

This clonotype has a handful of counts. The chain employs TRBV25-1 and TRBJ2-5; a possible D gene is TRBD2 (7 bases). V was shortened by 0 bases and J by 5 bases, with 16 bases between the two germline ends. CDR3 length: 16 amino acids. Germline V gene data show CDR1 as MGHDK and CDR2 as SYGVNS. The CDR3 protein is CASSEYLRGADETQYF. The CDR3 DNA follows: TGTGCCAGCAGTGAATATTTACGGGGGGCCGACGAGACCCAGTACTTC.

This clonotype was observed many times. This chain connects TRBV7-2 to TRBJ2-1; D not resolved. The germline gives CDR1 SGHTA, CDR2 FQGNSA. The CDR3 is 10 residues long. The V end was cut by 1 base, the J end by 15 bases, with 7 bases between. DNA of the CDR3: TGTGCCAGCAGCTTAGTTTCTCCGTTCTTC. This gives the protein CASSLVSPFF. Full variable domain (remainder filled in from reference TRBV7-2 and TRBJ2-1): GAGVSQSPSNKVTEKGKDVELRCDPISGHTALYWYRQSLGQGLEFLIYFQGNSAPDKSGLPSDRFSAERTGGSVSTLTIQRTQQEDSAVYLCASSLVSPFFGPGTRLTVL.

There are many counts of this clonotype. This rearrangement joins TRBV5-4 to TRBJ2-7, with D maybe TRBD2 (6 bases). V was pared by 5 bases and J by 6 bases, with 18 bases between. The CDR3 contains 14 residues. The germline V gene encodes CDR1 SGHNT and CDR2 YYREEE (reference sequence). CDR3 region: CASSGTEGRTEQYF. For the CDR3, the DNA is TGTGCCAGCAGTGGGACGGAGGGCCGGACCGAGCAGTACTTC.

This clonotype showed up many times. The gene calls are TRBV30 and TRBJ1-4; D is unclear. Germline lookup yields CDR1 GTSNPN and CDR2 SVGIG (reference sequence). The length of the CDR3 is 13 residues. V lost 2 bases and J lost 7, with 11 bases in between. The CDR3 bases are TGTGCCTGGAGTTTGTCCCGGGGTGAAAAACTGTTTTTT. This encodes CAWSLSRGEKLFF.

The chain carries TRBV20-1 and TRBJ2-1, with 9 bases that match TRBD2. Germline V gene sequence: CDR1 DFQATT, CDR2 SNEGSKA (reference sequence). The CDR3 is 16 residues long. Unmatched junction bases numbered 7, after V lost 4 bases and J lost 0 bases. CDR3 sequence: CSAIPGGGGSYNEQFF. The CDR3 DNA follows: TGCAGTGCTATACCGGGCGGGGGGGGCTCCTACAATGAGCAGTTCTTC.

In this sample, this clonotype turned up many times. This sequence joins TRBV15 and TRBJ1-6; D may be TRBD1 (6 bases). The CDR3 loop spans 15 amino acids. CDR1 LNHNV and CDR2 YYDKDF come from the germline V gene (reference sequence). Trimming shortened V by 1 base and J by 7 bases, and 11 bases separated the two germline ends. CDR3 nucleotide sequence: TGTGCCACCAGCAGAGCTCTACAGGGAAATTCACCCCTCCACTTT. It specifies CATSRALQGNSPLHF. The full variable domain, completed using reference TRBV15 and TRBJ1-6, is DAMVIQNPRYQVTQFGKPVTLSCSQTLNHNVMYWYQQKSSQAPKLLFHYYDKDFNNEADTPDNFQSRRPNTSFCFLDIRSPGLGDTAMYLCATSRALQGNSPLHFGNGTRLTVT.

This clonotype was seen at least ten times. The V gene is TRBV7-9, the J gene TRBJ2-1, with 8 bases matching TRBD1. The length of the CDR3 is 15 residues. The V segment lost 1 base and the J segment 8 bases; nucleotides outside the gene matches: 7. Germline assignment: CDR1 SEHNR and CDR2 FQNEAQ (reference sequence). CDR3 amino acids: CASSLGQGNQDEQFF. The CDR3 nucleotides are TGTGCCAGCAGCTTAGGACAGGGGAATCAGGATGAGCAGTTCTTC.

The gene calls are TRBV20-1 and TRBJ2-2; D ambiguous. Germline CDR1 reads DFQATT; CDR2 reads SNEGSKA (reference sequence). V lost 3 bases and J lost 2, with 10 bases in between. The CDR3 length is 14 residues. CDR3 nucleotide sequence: TGCAGTGCTAGTTTAAGTTCTAACACCGGGGAGCTGTTTTTT. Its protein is CSASLSSNTGELFF.

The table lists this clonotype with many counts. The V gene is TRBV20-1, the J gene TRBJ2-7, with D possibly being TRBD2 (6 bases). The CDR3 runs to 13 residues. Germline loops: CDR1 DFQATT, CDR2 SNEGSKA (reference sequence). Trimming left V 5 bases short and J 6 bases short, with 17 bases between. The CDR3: CSADRLTRSEQYF. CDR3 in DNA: TGCAGTGCTGACCGACTGACTAGGAGCGAGCAGTACTTC.

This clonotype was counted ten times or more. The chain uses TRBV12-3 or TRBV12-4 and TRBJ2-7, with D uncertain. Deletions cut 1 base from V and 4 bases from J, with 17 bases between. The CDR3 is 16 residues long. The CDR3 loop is CASSLDPSLRGYEQYF. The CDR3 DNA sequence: TGTGCCAGCAGTTTAGACCCCTCCCTGCGCGGTTACGAGCAGTACTTC.

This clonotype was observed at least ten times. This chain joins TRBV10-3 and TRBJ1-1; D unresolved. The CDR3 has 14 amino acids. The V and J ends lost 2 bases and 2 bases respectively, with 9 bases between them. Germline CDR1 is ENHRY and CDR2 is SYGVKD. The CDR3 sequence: CAISEANENTEAFF. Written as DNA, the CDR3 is TGTGCCATCAGTGAGGCAAACGAAAACACTGAAGCTTTCTTT.

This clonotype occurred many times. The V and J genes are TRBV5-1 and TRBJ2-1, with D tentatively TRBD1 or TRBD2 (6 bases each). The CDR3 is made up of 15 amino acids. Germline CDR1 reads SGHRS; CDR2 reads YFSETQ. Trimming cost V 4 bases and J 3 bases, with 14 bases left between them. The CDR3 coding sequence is TGCGCCAGCAGCCCGGAGGGGACACTCTACAATGAGCAGTTCTTC. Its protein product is CASSPEGTLYNEQFF.

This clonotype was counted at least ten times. CDR3 nucleotide sequence: TGCGCCAGCAGCTTCGACAGGCGGGAGGAAAAACTGTTTTTT. This encodes CASSFDRREEKLFF. The chain has TRBV5-1 and TRBJ1-4; perhaps TRBD1 as D (6 bases). The CDR3 covers 14 residues. Germline lookup yields CDR1 SGHRS and CDR2 YFSETQ. Trimming left V 2 bases short and J 8 bases short, with 13 bases between.

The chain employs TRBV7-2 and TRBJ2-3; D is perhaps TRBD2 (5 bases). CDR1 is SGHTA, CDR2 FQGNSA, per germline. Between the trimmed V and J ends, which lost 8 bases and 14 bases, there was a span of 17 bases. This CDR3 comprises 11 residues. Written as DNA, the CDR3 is TGTGCCAGCTTGGTGATGGGAGCACCGTATTTT. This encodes CASLVMGAPYF. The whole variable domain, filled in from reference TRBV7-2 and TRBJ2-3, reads GAGVSQSPSNKVTEKGKDVELRCDPISGHTALYWYRQSLGQGLEFLIYFQGNSAPDKSGLPSDRFSAERTGGSVSTLTIQRTQQEDSAVYLCASLVMGAPYFGPGTRLTVL.

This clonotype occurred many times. The CDR3: CASSQVFRTPGNEQFF. The CDR3 nucleotides read TGCGCCAGCAGCCAAGTCTTCCGGACCCCGGGAAATGAGCAGTTCTTC. The gene calls are TRBV4-3 and TRBJ2-1, with D maybe TRBD2 (5 bases). From germline, CDR1 is LGHNA and CDR2 YSLEER. This CDR3 has 16 amino acids. With 1 base removed from V and 7 bases from J, the gap between germline ends came to 17 bases.

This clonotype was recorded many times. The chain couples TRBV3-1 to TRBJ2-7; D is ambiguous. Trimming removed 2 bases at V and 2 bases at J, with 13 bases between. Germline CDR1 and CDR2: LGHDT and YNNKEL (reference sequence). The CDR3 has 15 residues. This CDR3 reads CASSQKNGVAYEQYF. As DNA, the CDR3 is TGTGCCAGCAGCCAAAAAAACGGAGTCGCCTACGAGCAGTACTTC.

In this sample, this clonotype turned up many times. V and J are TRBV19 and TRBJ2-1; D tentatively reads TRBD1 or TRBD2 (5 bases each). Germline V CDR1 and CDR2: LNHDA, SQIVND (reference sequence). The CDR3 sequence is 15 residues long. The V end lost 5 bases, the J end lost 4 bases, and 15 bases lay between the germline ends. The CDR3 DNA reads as TGTGCCAGTAGTTTCGGGACCTCAGAGTACAATGAGCAGTTCTTC. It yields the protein CASSFGTSEYNEQFF.

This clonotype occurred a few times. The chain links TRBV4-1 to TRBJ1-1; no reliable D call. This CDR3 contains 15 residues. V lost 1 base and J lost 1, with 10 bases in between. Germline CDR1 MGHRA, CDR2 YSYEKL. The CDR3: CASSQGAFKNTEAFF. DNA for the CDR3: TGCGCCAGCAGCCAAGGAGCTTTCAAGAACACTGAAGCTTTCTTT.

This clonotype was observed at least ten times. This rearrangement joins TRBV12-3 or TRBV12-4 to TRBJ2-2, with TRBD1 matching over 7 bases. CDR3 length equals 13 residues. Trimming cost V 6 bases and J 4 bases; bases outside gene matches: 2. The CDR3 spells CASRGQPTGELFF. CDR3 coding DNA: TGTGCCAGCAGGGGACAGCCCACCGGGGAGCTGTTTTTT.

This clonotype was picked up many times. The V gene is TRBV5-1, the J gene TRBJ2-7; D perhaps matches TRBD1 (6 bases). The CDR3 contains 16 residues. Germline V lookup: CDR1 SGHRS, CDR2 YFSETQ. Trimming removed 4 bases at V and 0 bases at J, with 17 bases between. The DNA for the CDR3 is TGCGCCAGCAGCCCCCGGGACACGGTCAGCTCCTACGAGCAGTACTTC. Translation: CASSPRDTVSSYEQYF.

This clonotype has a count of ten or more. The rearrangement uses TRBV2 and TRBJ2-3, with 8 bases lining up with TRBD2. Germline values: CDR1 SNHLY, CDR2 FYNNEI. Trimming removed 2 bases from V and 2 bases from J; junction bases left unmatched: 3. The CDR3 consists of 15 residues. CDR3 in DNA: TGTGCCAGCAGTGAAACGGGGGGGTTCACAGATACGCAGTATTTT. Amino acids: CASSETGGFTDTQYF.